This entry features one T cell receptor beta chain sequence. This sample was taken from a study of T cell changes during pregnancy in multiple sclerosis. Germline CDR1 is SNHLY and CDR2 is FYNNEI. V lost 4 bases and J lost 8, with 15 bases in between. The CDR3 sequence is 15 residues long. Clones were read by immunoSEQ multiplex PCR, and TCRdb kept only the in-frame ones, dropping some. The sample holds approximately 80,000 clones, approximately 94% seen once. The sequence derives from a female donor with multiple sclerosis, enrolled in a pregnancy study. The material sequenced was peripheral blood, taken in the third trimester of pregnancy. The chain combines TRBV2 with TRBJ1-6, with TRBD1 as a possible D gene (6 bases). For the CDR3, the DNA is TGTGCCAGCAGTGTAACCGGGGGGGGCGATTCACCCCTCCACTTT. It encodes CASSVTGGGDSPLHF.